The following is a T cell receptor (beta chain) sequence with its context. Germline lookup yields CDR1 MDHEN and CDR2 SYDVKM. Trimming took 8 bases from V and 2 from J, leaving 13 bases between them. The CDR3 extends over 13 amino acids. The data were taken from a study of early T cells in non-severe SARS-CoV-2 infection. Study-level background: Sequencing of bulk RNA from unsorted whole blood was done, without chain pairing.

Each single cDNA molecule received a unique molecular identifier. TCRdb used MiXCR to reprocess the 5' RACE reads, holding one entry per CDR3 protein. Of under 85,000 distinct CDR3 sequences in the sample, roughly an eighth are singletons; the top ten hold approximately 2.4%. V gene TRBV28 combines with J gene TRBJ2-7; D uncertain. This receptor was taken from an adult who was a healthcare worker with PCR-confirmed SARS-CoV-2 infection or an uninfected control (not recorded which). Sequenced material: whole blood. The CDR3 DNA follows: TGTGCCAGCCTAAGACTTACTCCCTACGAGCAGTACTTC. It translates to CASLRLTPYEQYF.